One and the same sample provided the 11 T cell receptor beta chains below, sequenced in a study of CD8 T cells in ankylosing spondylitis. These TCRs' antigens remain unknown. The study, taken as a whole, reports: In ankylosing spondylitis blood, a motif of seven to nine highly homologous TCR beta variants appeared characteristic.

TCRdb re-derived calls from the 5' RACE reads in MiXCR, one entry per CDR3 protein. This repertoire shows fewer than 650,000 distinct CDR3 sequences, roughly an eighth found once; its top ten account for around 7%. The material sequenced was blood, either unsorted or a sorted T cell fraction (not recorded which). The receptors here all came from a male donor with ankylosing spondylitis.

This clonotype occurred once. This chain uses TRBV12-3 or TRBV12-4 with TRBJ2-7; TRBD2 matches 8 bases. The CDR3 contains 15 residues. V trimming: 7 bases; J trimming: 2 bases; junction bases outside the gene matches: 10. This CDR3 is CASKRTAGETYEQYF. CDR3 coding DNA: TGTGCCAGCAAGCGAACAGCGGGAGAAACCTACGAGCAGTACTTC.

The chain has TRBV14 and TRBJ2-1; 8 bases are shared with TRBD1. V shed 2 bases, J shed 3 bases, and the junction held 6 bases outside the gene matches. Germline CDR1 and CDR2: SGHDN and FVKESK. CDR3 length: 16 residues. In DNA form, the CDR3 reads TGTGCCAGCAGCCAACGGACAGGGCAATTCTACAATGAGCAGTTCTTC. Encoded protein: CASSQRTGQFYNEQFF.

This clonotype was observed a few times. The J gene is TRBJ2-5, the V gene TRBV20-1; tentatively, D is TRBD1 or TRBD2 (5 bases each). V was shortened by 4 bases and J by 4 bases, with 13 bases between the two germline ends. This CDR3 is built from 13 residues. The germline V gene has CDR1 DFQATT and CDR2 SNEGSKA (reference sequence). The CDR3 DNA is TGCAGTGCTACGGGGCAGGGCCCAGAGACCCAGTACTTC. The encoded protein is CSATGQGPETQYF.

This clonotype occurred a few times. V is TRBV27 and J is TRBJ1-1, with D perhaps TRBD1 (5 bases). Germline V gives CDR1 MNHEY, CDR2 SMNVEV (reference sequence). The CDR3 sequence is 19 residues long. V was pared by 2 bases and J by 5 bases, with 27 bases between. This chain's CDR3 is CASSLSSRQGRSERTEAFF. CDR3 nucleotide sequence: TGTGCCAGCAGTTTAAGCTCGCGGCAGGGCCGGTCGGAACGGACTGAAGCTTTCTTT.

The genes are TRBV20-1 and TRBJ2-7; weak D call: TRBD1 (6 bases). Germline V gene lookup returns CDR1 DFQATT and CDR2 SNEGSKA (reference sequence). The CDR3 has 14 residues. The V gene lost 4 bases and the J gene lost 0 bases, with 13 bases spanning the gap. The CDR3, as DNA: TGCAGTGCTATCATGGGGGCTAGCTCCTACGAGCAGTACTTC. As protein: CSAIMGASSYEQYF.

This clonotype was counted only a few times. The genes are TRBV11-2 and TRBJ1-2; D is unclear. Trimming left V 1 base short and J 3 bases short, with 6 bases between. The germline V gene has CDR1 SGHAT and CDR2 FQNNGV. The CDR3 has 13 amino acids. The CDR3 DNA follows: TGTGCCAGCAGCTTAGGGGCGGACTATGGCTACACCTTC. Translation gives CASSLGADYGYTF.

V and J are TRBV20-1 and TRBJ2-7; 7 bases agree with TRBD2. Germline-derived CDR1 and CDR2 are DFQATT and SNEGSKA (reference sequence). This CDR3 spans 16 amino acids. After removal of 5 bases from V and 3 bases from J, the junction contained 16 bases not matched to a gene. The CDR3 is CSAGGGVAVPNYEQYF. CDR3 in DNA: TGCAGTGCTGGTGGGGGGGTAGCCGTACCCAACTACGAGCAGTACTTC.

Only one count was recorded for this clonotype. V usage is TRBV7-6 and J usage is TRBJ2-3; D gene ambiguous. This CDR3 contains 15 residues. V was shortened by 5 bases and J by 0 bases, with 12 bases between the two germline ends. In germline, CDR1 is SGHVS, CDR2 FNYEAQ. CDR3 region: CASSPRPPSTDTQYF. As DNA, the CDR3 is TGTGCCAGCAGCCCTAGACCGCCTAGCACAGATACGCAGTATTTT.

The chain joins TRBV18 to TRBJ2-7; perhaps TRBD2 as D (5 bases). The CDR3 length is 15 residues. Germline CDR1 and CDR2: KGHSH and LQKENI. The V end lost 0 bases, the J end lost 2 bases, and 11 bases lay between the germline ends. CDR3 residues: CASSPPSGATYEQYF. CDR3 bases: TGTGCCAGCTCACCACCGAGCGGAGCTACCTACGAGCAGTACTTC.

J is TRBJ2-7 and V is TRBV6-4; 7 nucleotides match TRBD1. The V and J ends lost 5 bases and 0 bases, in that order; junction bases with no gene match: 7. The V gene's germline CDR1 is MRHNA and CDR2 SNTAGT. This CDR3 contains 15 residues. CDR3 in DNA: TGTGCCAGCAGTAAAAGGGACAGATGCTCCTACGAGCAGTACGTC. It encodes CASSKRDRCSYEQYV.

This clonotype was counted a few times. This rearrangement joins TRBV12-3 or TRBV12-4 to TRBJ1-2; D is possibly TRBD1 (5 bases). This CDR3 has 14 residues. The V gene lost 6 bases and the J gene lost 2 bases, with 13 bases spanning the gap. The CDR3 DNA sequence: TGTGCCAGCAGAGCAGGGATAACGAACTATGGCTACACCTTC. Residues: CASRAGITNYGYTF.